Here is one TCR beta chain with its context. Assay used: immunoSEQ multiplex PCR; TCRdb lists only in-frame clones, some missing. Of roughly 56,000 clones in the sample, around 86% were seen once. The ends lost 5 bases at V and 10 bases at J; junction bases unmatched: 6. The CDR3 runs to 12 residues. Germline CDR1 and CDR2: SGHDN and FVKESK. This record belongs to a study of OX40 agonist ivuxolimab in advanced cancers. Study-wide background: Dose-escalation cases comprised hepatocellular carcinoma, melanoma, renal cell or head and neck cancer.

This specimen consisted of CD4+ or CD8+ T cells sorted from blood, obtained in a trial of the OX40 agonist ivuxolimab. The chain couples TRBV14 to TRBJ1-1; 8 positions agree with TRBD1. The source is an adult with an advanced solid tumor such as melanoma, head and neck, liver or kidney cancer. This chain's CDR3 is CASSTRTGRAFF. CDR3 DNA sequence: TGTGCCAGCAGCACACGGACAGGGCGAGCTTTCTTT.